These 27 T cell receptor beta chains were all obtained from the same sample, sequenced in a study of naive and memory T cell subsets (dated by TCRdb to 2016 to 2017). Results and caveats for the whole study, not just this receptor: A few larger clonotypes were present in naive repertoires, especially CD8 naive repertoires, and these clonotypes were possibly memory cells re-expressing CD45RA.

Their antigen targets remain unknown. The library was built by means of UMI-ligation and nested PCR. TCRdb shows the sequencer as Illumina MiSeq. To cover both TRBC1 and TRBC2, the beta constant-region primer consisted of an equimolar mix of two oligonucleotides. Four rounds of PCR, combining the SP2 primer with nested alpha and beta constant-region primers, were used to amplify the ligated cDNA. TCRdb ran its own pipeline on the public reads, namely fastp trimming at Q25 and MiXCR clone calling, and kept in-frame beta chains. Each CDR3 protein appears once, grouped with its most common genes and DNA. Present in this sample are more than 95,000 distinct CDR3 sequences, more than 12% of which were seen just once. The ten largest clonotypes hold around 2.8% of the sample. Sequencing input: naive CD8+ T cells from blood. Sample cell subset or site, as interpreted from the label and publication: naive T cells, CD45RA high CD27+. The receptors were sampled from a human donor in good health.

This clonotype was picked up many times. The J gene is TRBJ2-1, the V gene TRBV15, with a possible D match to TRBD1 (6 bases). Germline V lookup: CDR1 LNHNV, CDR2 YYDKDF (reference sequence). CDR3 length equals 16 residues. The V and J ends lost 0 bases and 10 bases respectively, with 19 bases between them. CDR3 protein: CATSRDRGHGAYEQFF. CDR3 coding DNA: TGTGCCACCAGCAGAGATCGGGGACACGGGGCTTACGAGCAGTTCTTC.

This chain uses TRBV4-3 with TRBJ2-1; 9 bases line up with TRBD1. The CDR3 contains 16 residues. The J segment lost 4 bases and the V segment lost 0 bases, leaving 4 bases of the junction unmatched. Germline CDR1 and CDR2: LGHNA and YSLEER. The CDR3 nucleotides read TGCGCCAGCAGCCAAGATAGGGGACAGGGATACAATGAGCAGTTCTTC. Its protein is CASSQDRGQGYNEQFF.

The genes are TRBV12-3 or TRBV12-4 and TRBJ2-5; TRBD1 matches 11 bases. J gave up 4 bases and V 5 bases, and 6 bases lay outside the gene matches. CDR3 length: 15 residues. The CDR3 spells CASSAGTGGRETQYF. Here the CDR3 DNA reads TGTGCCAGCAGTGCCGGGACAGGGGGGCGAGAGACCCAGTACTTC.

The chain couples TRBV27 to TRBJ2-5, with D possibly matching TRBD2 (6 bases). V gave up 1 base and J gave up 5 bases, with 14 bases separating them. Germline CDR1 reads MNHEY; CDR2 reads SMNVEV (reference sequence). The CDR3 spans 15 residues. The CDR3 DNA reads TGTGCCAGCAGTTTATGGGACTCCCGTGGGGAGACCCAGTACTTC. Encoded protein: CASSLWDSRGETQYF.

The chain carries TRBV27 and TRBJ2-3, with D possibly matching TRBD1 (5 bases). Germline loops: CDR1 MNHEY, CDR2 SMNVEV (reference sequence). The CDR3 loop spans 16 amino acids. Between the trimmed V and J ends, which lost 0 bases and 2 bases, there was a span of 12 bases. CDR3 loop: CASSLSPGLYTDTQYF. DNA for the CDR3: TGTGCCAGCAGTTTATCTCCAGGGCTGTACACAGATACGCAGTATTTT.

Many counts were recorded for this clonotype. The chain employs TRBV5-5 and TRBJ1-1; D remains unclear. The V gene lost 4 bases and the J gene lost 4 bases, with 11 bases spanning the gap. Germline loops: CDR1 SGHKS, CDR2 YYEKEE (reference sequence). The CDR3 runs to 13 residues. The CDR3 nucleotides are TGTGCCAGCAGCGGGCTGACGCCCACTGAAGCTTTCTTT. Protein sequence: CASSGLTPTEAFF.

The gene calls are TRBV19 and TRBJ2-1; no clear D. Per the germline V gene, CDR1 is LNHDA and CDR2 is SQIVND (reference sequence). This CDR3 spans 12 amino acids. Trimming pared 4 bases from V and 8 bases from J, leaving 9 bases between. The CDR3 DNA follows: TGTGCCAGTAGTACCTCCCCCCATGAGCAGTTCTTC. As protein: CASSTSPHEQFF.

This clonotype was seen ten or more times. V is TRBV4-3 and J is TRBJ1-1; TRBD1 might be the D (5 bases). V shed 0 bases and J shed 2 bases, with 10 bases lying between them. The germline V gene encodes CDR1 LGHNA and CDR2 YSLEER. The CDR3 runs 15 residues. CDR3 bases: TGCGCCAGCAGCCAAGATGGGGGACCCAACACTGAAGCTTTCTTT. Protein product: CASSQDGGPNTEAFF.

This clonotype was recorded many times. The V call is TRBV18, the J call TRBJ2-5, with D hard to call. This CDR3 has 14 residues. Germline assignment: CDR1 KGHSH and CDR2 LQKENI. Deletions cut 2 bases from V and 2 bases from J, with 9 bases between. The DNA for the CDR3 is TGTGCCAGCTCACCATACACACCACAAGAGACCCAGTACTTC. Protein product: CASSPYTPQETQYF.

The J gene is TRBJ1-1, the V gene TRBV27, with a tentative D call TRBD1 (5 bases). Trimming left V 2 bases short and J 2 bases short, with 9 bases between. Germline V gives CDR1 MNHEY, CDR2 SMNVEV (reference sequence). CDR3 length: 14 amino acids. In DNA form, the CDR3 reads TGTGCCAGCAGTTTAGACAGCTTCAACACTGAAGCTTTCTTT. The encoded protein is CASSLDSFNTEAFF.

The V and J genes are TRBV20-1 and TRBJ2-1; D is uncertain. V gave up 4 bases and J gave up 9 bases, with 13 bases separating them. The germline CDR1 and CDR2 sequences are DFQATT and SNEGSKA (reference sequence). The CDR3 spans 12 residues. CDR3 nucleotide sequence: TGCAGTGCTAAGGCGGTTACAGCTGAGCAGTTCTTC. Translating gives CSAKAVTAEQFF.

This clonotype was picked up a small number of times. This chain connects TRBV11-2 to TRBJ2-2; unclear D gene. Germline V lookup: CDR1 SGHAT, CDR2 FQNNGV. The V end was cut by 4 bases, the J end by 4 bases, with 4 bases between. The length of the CDR3 is 12 residues. CDR3 coding DNA: TGTGCCAGCAGCTCAACCACCGGGGAGCTGTTTTTT. Its translation is CASSSTTGELFF.

This clonotype was seen ten or more times. The chain combines TRBV7-9 with TRBJ2-2; D perhaps matches TRBD1 (5 bases). CDR1 and CDR2 from the germline V gene are SEHNR and FQNEAQ (reference sequence). The CDR3 is made up of 15 amino acids. The ends were cut back, 2 bases at V and 0 bases at J, with 7 bases in the middle. The CDR3 DNA sequence: TGTGCCAGCAGCTTAACGACAGCGAACACCGGGGAGCTGTTTTTT. Translating it yields CASSLTTANTGELFF.

The CDR3 bases are TGTGCCAGCACCAACTGGGGGGATACGCAGTATTTT. Translation: CASTNWGDTQYF. The V and J genes are TRBV7-6 and TRBJ2-3; tentatively, D is TRBD1 or TRBD2 (5 bases each). V was pared by 7 bases and J by 6 bases, with 11 bases between. The CDR3 is 12 residues long. Germline V gene data show CDR1 as SGHVS and CDR2 as FNYEAQ. Filled out from reference TRBV7-6 and TRBJ2-3, the complete variable domain reads GAGVSQSPRYKVTKRGQDVALRCDPISGHVSLYWYRQALGQGPEFLTYFNYEAQQDKSGLPNDRFSAERPEGSISTLTIQRTEQRDSAMYRCASTNWGDTQYFGPGTRLTVL.

The chain uses TRBV29-1 and TRBJ2-1, with D maybe TRBD1 (8 bases). The CDR3 runs to 18 residues. V was pared by 4 bases and J by 4 bases, with 26 bases between. CDR1 SQVTM and CDR2 ANQGSEA come from the germline V gene. CDR3 amino acids: CSVVAPGEGQALYNEQFF. The CDR3 DNA is TGCAGCGTTGTAGCGCCGGGGGAGGGACAGGCCTTGTACAATGAGCAGTTCTTC.

Ten or more counts support this clonotype. The CDR3 loop reads CASSFARAYGYTF. DNA for the CDR3: TGTGCCAGCAGCTTTGCTAGGGCCTATGGCTACACCTTC. This chain connects TRBV7-9 to TRBJ1-2; D remains unclear. The CDR3 runs 13 residues. CDR1 is SEHNR and CDR2 is FQNEAQ in the germline V gene (reference sequence). V lost 3 bases to trimming and J lost 4 bases, with 9 bases between them.

This clonotype was detected a few times. J is TRBJ2-3 and V is TRBV27; D gene unclear. This CDR3 spans 13 amino acids. The germline V gene encodes CDR1 MNHEY and CDR2 SMNVEV (reference sequence). The V and J ends lost 3 bases and 5 bases respectively, with 9 bases between them. CDR3 sequence: CASSFLLRDTQYF. The CDR3 bases are TGTGCCAGCAGTTTCCTATTAAGAGATACGCAGTATTTT.

The chain combines TRBV29-1 with TRBJ2-1; the D is unclear. V was cut by 3 bases and J by 7 bases, with 7 bases left in between. Per germline, CDR1 SQVTM and CDR2 ANQGSEA. The length of the CDR3 is 11 residues. CDR3: CSVERWNEQFF. Written as DNA, the CDR3 is TGCAGCGTTGAGAGGTGGAATGAGCAGTTCTTC.

This clonotype occurred many times. This sequence joins TRBV4-3 and TRBJ1-6, with D possibly matching TRBD1 (5 bases). V lost 0 bases and J lost 3, with 12 bases in between. Germline loops: CDR1 LGHNA, CDR2 YSLEER. There are 17 residues in the CDR3. Here the CDR3 DNA reads TGCGCCAGCAGCCAAGAAAGTGGGGGTATCTATAATTCACCCCTCCACTTT. Translated, it gives CASSQESGGIYNSPLHF.

This sequence joins TRBV27 and TRBJ2-3, with D possibly TRBD1 on 6 matching bases. V was shortened by 5 bases and J by 0 bases, with 15 bases between the two germline ends. The CDR3 runs to 16 residues. The V gene's germline CDR1 is MNHEY and CDR2 SMNVEV (reference sequence). The CDR3 region is CASSPQGQFSTDTQYF. The DNA of the CDR3 is TGTGCCAGCAGTCCCCAAGGACAGTTTAGCACAGATACGCAGTATTTT.

In its sample, this clonotype was seen a few times. The chain has TRBV2 and TRBJ2-3; tentatively, D is TRBD2 (6 bases). This CDR3 contains 14 residues. From germline, CDR1 is SNHLY and CDR2 FYNNEI. The V and J ends lost 8 bases and 7 bases respectively, with 19 bases between them. DNA for the CDR3: TGTGCCAGCGGACCGGGAGAAGATGTCCATACGCAGTATTTT. Amino acids: CASGPGEDVHTQYF.

The chain employs TRBV3-1 and TRBJ2-1; tentatively, D is TRBD2 (5 bases). CDR3 length: 12 residues. With 4 bases removed from V and 6 bases from J, the gap between germline ends came to 7 bases. CDR1 and CDR2 (germline): LGHDT, YNNKEL (reference sequence). The CDR3 region is CASSPTINEQFF. In DNA form, the CDR3 reads TGTGCCAGCAGCCCGACTATCAATGAGCAGTTCTTC.

This clonotype was seen a few times. The rearrangement uses TRBV11-2 and TRBJ2-7; D is unresolved. Trimming took off 2 bases at V and 5 bases at J, with 13 bases between the two ends. Per the germline V gene, CDR1 is SGHAT and CDR2 is FQNNGV. The CDR3 contains 14 residues. The CDR3 protein is CASSLRVRGDEQYF. Here the CDR3 DNA reads TGTGCCAGCAGCTTAAGGGTCAGAGGCGACGAGCAGTACTTC.

This clonotype was counted at least ten times. The V call is TRBV12-3 or TRBV12-4, the J call TRBJ1-1; D not resolved. Trimming shortened V by 5 bases and J by 2 bases, and 3 bases separated the two germline ends. The CDR3 is 11 amino acids. The CDR3, as DNA: TGTGCCAGCAGTCCAAACACTGAAGCTTTCTTT. As protein: CASSPNTEAFF.

This clonotype showed up just a few times. This chain uses TRBV9 with TRBJ2-5; TRBD1 agrees at 7 bases. The CDR3 has 14 residues. Trimming at V came to 4 bases and at J to 3 bases, leaving 6 bases not matched to a gene. The germline CDR1 and CDR2 sequences are SGDLS and YYNGEE. CDR3 region: CASSPGQIEETQYF. The DNA for the CDR3 is TGTGCCAGCAGCCCGGGACAGATAGAAGAGACCCAGTACTTC.

This clonotype was seen only a few times. The rearrangement joins TRBV23-1 to TRBJ2-1; D is unresolved. TRBV23-1 is marked as an open reading frame, function uncertain. There are 10 residues in the CDR3. V dropped 10 bases and J dropped 10 bases, with 11 bases sitting between them. The CDR3 coding sequence is TGCGCCACCCCCTCGGAGGAGCAGTTCTTC. It translates to CATPSEEQFF.

This clonotype was recorded a few times. The chain is built from TRBV12-3 or TRBV12-4 and TRBJ1-5; no clear D gene. V gave up 6 bases and J gave up 4 bases, with 22 bases separating them. The CDR3 is 17 residues long. CDR3 DNA sequence: TGTGCCAGCAGATCCCCGACGGAGGCAGGAGGGAATCAGCCCCAGCATTTT. It translates to CASRSPTEAGGNQPQHF.